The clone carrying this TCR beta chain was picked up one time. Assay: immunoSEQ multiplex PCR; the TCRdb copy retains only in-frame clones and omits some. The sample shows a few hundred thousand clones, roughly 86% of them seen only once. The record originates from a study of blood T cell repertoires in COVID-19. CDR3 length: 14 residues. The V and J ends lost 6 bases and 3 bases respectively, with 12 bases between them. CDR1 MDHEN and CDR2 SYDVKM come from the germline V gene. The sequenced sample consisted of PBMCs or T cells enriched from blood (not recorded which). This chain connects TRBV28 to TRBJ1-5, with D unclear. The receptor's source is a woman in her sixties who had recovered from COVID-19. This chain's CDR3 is CASRMGGVNQPQHF. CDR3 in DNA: TGTGCCAGCAGGATGGGAGGCGTCAATCAGCCCCAGCATTTT.